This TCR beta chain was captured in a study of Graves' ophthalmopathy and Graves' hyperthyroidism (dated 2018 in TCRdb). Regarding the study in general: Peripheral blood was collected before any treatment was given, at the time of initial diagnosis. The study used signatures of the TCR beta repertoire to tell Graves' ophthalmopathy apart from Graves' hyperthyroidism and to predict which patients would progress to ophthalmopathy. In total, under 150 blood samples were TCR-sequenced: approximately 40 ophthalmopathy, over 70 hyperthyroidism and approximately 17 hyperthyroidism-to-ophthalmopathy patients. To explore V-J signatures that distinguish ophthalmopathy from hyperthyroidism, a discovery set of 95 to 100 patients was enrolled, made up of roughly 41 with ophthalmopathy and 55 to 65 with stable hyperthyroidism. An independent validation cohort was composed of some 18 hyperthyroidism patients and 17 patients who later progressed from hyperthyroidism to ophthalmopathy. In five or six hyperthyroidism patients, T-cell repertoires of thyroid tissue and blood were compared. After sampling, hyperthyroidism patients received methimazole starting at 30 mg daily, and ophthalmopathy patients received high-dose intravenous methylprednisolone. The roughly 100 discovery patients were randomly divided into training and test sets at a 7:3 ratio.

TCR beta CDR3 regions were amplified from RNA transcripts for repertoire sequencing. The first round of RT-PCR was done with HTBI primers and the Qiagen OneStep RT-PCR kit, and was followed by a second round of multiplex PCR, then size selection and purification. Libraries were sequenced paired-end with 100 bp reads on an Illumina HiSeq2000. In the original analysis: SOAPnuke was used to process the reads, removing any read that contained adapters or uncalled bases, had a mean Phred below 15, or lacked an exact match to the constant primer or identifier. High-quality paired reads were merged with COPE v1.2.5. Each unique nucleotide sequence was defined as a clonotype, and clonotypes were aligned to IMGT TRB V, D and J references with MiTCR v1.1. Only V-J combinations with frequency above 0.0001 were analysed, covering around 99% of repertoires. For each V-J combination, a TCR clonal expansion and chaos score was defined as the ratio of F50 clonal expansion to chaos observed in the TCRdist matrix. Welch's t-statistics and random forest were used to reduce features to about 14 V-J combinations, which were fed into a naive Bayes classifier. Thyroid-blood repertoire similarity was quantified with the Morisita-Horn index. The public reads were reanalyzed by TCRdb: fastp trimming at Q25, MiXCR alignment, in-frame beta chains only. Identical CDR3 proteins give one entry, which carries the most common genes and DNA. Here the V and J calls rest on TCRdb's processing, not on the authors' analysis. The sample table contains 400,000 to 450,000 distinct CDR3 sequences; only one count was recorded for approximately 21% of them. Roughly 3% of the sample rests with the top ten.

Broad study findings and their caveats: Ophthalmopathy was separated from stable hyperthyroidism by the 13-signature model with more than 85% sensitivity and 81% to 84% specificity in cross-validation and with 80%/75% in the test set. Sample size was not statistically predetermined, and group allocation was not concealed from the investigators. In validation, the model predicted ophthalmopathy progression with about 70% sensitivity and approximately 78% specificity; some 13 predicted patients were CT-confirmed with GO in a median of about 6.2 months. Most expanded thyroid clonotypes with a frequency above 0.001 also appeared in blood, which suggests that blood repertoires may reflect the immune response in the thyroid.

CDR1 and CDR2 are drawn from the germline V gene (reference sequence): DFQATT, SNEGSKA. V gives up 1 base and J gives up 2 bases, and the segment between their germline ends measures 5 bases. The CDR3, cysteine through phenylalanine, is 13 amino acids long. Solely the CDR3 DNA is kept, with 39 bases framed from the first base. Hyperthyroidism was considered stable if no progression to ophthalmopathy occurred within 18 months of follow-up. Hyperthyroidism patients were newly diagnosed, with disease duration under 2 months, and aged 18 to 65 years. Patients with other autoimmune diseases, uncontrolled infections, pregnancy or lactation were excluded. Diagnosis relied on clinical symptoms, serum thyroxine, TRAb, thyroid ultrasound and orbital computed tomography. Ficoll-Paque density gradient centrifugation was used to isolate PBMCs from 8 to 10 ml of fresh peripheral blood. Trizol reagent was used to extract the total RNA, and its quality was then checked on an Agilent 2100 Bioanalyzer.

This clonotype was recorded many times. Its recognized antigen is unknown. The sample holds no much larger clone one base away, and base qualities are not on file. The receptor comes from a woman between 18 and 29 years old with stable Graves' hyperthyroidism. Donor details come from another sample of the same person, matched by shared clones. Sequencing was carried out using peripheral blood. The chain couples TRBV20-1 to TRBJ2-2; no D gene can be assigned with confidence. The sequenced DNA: TGCAGTGCTAGAGTGGGTAACACCGGGGAGCTGTTTTTT. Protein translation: CSARVGNTGELFF.